The 11 T cell receptor beta chains in this list originate from one sample, sequenced in a study of tumor and adjacent non-tumor tissue in lung cancer. TCRbeta libraries were built with three rounds of nested PCR, modified from ARM-PCR. TCRdb reprocessed the multiplex PCR reads with MiXCR, giving one entry per CDR3 protein. Among fewer than 150,000 distinct CDR3 sequences listed, around 60% were seen once. RNA was extracted from bulk tissue without any cell sorting. Sample: lung tumor tissue. These TCRs come from a man in his fifties or sixties with small cell lung cancer.

Remarks on this clonotype: This may be a read error, as it is one base from a much larger clone. This chain uses TRBV21-1 with TRBJ2-7; the listed D gene, TRBD1, was not tested against the DNA. TRBV21-1 is noted as a pseudogene. The CDR3 sequence is 11 residues long. The CDR3 DNA reads as TGTGCCAGCAGCCAAGTAGGGACAGGGAGGGTC. Amino acid sequence: CASSQVGTGRV.

V gene TRBV11-2 combines with J gene TRBJ2-1; 7 bases map to TRBD2. CDR1 and CDR2 from the germline V gene are SGHAT and FQNNGV. The CDR3 runs 14 residues. V shed 10 bases and J 7 bases; nucleotides not matched to a gene: 13. The chain's CDR3 is CANARGESGNEQFF. Written as DNA, the CDR3 is TGTGCCAACGCACGGGGGGAGAGTGGAAATGAGCAGTTCTTC.

Details on this clonotype: The final CDR3 position lacks the conserved phenylalanine or tryptophan, pointing to a likely read error. The chain employs TRBV12-3 or TRBV12-4 and TRBJ2-7; 8 bases are shared with TRBD1. The CDR3 consists of 15 residues. Germline trimming cut 5 bases from V and 5 bases from J; bases unmatched to any gene: 11. CDR3 in amino acids: CASSVDRAKPHEQYL. CDR3 coding DNA: TGTGCCAGCAGTGTGGACAGGGCAAAGCCCCACGAGCAGTACCTC.

Worth noting for this clonotype: A read error is possible here, since a much larger clone lies one base away. The chain carries TRBV10-3 and TRBJ2-3, with 7 bases matching TRBD2. The germline gives CDR1 ENHRY, CDR2 SYGVKD. This CDR3 has 14 residues. This chain's CDR3 is CTISRGGSMNTQYF. CDR3 DNA: TGTACCATCAGTCGGGGCGGGAGTATGAATACGCAGTATTTT.

As regards this clonotype: The CDR3 ends on some other residue instead of the conserved phenylalanine or tryptophan, so this is likely a read error. The CDR3 DNA sequence: TGCAGTGCTAGAGGCCTTACAGGGTTCTATGGCTACACCATC. It specifies CSARGLTGFYGYTI. This rearrangement joins TRBV20-1 to TRBJ1-2; perhaps TRBD1 as D (6 bases). This CDR3 has 14 residues. Between the trimmed V and J ends, which lost 1 base and 4 bases, there was a span of 13 bases. CDR1 is DFQATT, CDR2 SNEGSKA, per germline (reference sequence).

V usage is TRBV20-1 and J usage is TRBJ1-1; TRBD1 matches at 7 bases. Losses at the gene ends were 5 bases for V and 0 bases for J; bases not matched to a gene: 3. There are 13 residues in the CDR3. Per germline, CDR1 DFQATT and CDR2 SNEGSKA (reference sequence). The chain's CDR3 is CSALTGMNTEAFF. The CDR3 DNA reads as TGCAGTGCTTTGACAGGGATGAACACTGAAGCTTTCTTT.

The J gene is TRBJ2-7, the V gene TRBV12-3 or TRBV12-4; no definite D call. This CDR3 spans 16 amino acids. The ends were cut back, 7 bases at V and 6 bases at J, with 25 bases in the middle. The CDR3 sequence: CASTSYGTIALGEQYV. Here the CDR3 DNA reads TGTGCCAGCACCTCTTACGGCACCATCGCTCTCGGCGAGCAGTACGTC.

This chain joins TRBV20-1 and TRBJ2-1, with no clear D. Trimming took 0 bases from V and 1 from J, leaving 13 bases between them. CDR3 length: 16 amino acids. Looked up from germline, CDR1 is DFQATT and CDR2 is SNEGSKA (reference sequence). CDR3 sequence: CSARDQGKGSYNEQFF. The CDR3 DNA follows: TGCAGTGCTAGAGATCAAGGGAAAGGGTCCTACAATGAGCAGTTCTTC.

A remark on this clonotype: Relative to the germline gene, one junction end is altered; a read error may explain this. The rearrangement links TRBV5-5 to TRBJ2-3; the D gene is possibly TRBD1 (5 bases). The CDR3 runs 15 residues. The germline CDR1 and CDR2 sequences are SGHKS and YYEKEE (reference sequence). CDR3 region: CASSWGIPGTDTHYF. CDR3 coding DNA: TGTGCCAGCAGCTGGGGCATACCAGGTACAGATACGCATTATTTT.

This clonotype appeared many times. CDR3 sequence: CASNPGTGGSPLHF. CDR3 coding DNA: TGTGCCAGCAATCCCGGGACAGGGGGCTCACCCCTCCACTTT. The chain links TRBV6-1 to TRBJ1-6; 12 nucleotides line up with TRBD1. Germline V gives CDR1 MNHNS, CDR2 SASEGT. The junction had 5 bases not matched to a gene; V was cut back by 7 bases and J by 10 bases. The CDR3 has 14 residues.

This clonotype was found a few times. The DNA for the CDR3 is TGTGCCAGCAGCTTAGGTGGGACAGGACAAACGGGTCAGCCCCAGCATTTT. The encoded protein is CASSLGGTGQTGQPQHF. This chain joins TRBV7-9 and TRBJ1-5; 8 bases are shared with TRBD1. The CDR3 extends over 17 amino acids. Per germline, CDR1 SEHNR and CDR2 FQNEAQ (reference sequence). The junction had 11 bases not matched to a gene; V was cut back by 1 base and J by 6 bases. Using reference TRBV7-9 and TRBJ1-5 for the parts outside the CDR3, the full variable domain is DTGVSQNPRHKITKRGQNVTFRCDPISEHNRLYWYRQTLGQGPEFLTYFQNEAQLEKSRLLSDRFSAERPKGSFSTLEIQRTEQGDSAMYLCASSLGGTGQTGQPQHFGDGTRLSIL.